This is a list of T cell receptor beta chains from one sample in a study of T cell responses to AZD1222 COVID-19 vaccine. Libraries were prepared by immunoSEQ multiplex PCR; TCRdb keeps only in-frame clonotypes and omits some of them. The sample carries 65,000 to 75,000 clones, 84% recorded once. The source material was peripheral blood, sampled on day 0 of AZD1222 vaccination. All receptors come from an adult in good health. Both conserved end residues are part of each CDR3. A D gene is named only where the DNA matches it firmly. Clone size is given for some rows only: seen once, a few or many times, or a class if the clone is expanded.

j_call d_call v_call clone_size cdr3_aa cdr3_nt
TRBJ1-4 . TRBV7-9 . CASSLARGGNEKLFF TGTGCCAGCAGCTTAGCCAGAGGAGGAAATGAAAAACTGTTTTTT
TRBJ2-1 . TRBV5-1 . CASSLAGLYNEQFF TGCGCCAGCAGCTTGGCTGGCCTTTACAATGAGCAGTTCTTC
TRBJ2-7 . TRBV24-1 . CATSEGGTASYEQYF TGTGCCACCAGTGAGGGAGGGACAGCCTCCTACGAGCAGTACTTC
TRBJ1-5 . TRBV19 . CASSIRLGVQPQHF TGTGCCAGTAGTATCCGACTTGGGGTGCAGCCCCAGCATTTT
TRBJ1-4 . TRBV29-1 . CSVVRGENEKLFF TGCAGCGTTGTCAGGGGCGAAAATGAAAAACTGTTTTTT
TRBJ1-2 . TRBV5-1 . CASSSLPRDQIYGYTF TGCGCCAGCAGCTCCCTTCCGCGCGACCAAATCTATGGCTACACCTTC
TRBJ2-2 . TRBV5-1 . CASSLEPAGLGIGELFF TGCGCCAGCAGCTTGGAACCTGCGGGGCTAGGGATCGGGGAGCTGTTTTTT
TRBJ1-1 . TRBV28 . CASSLLQGSAEAFF TGTGCCAGCAGTTTATTGCAGGGTTCGGCTGAAGCTTTCTTT
TRBJ1-3 . TRBV28 . CASSPILTLSSGNTIYF TGTGCCAGCAGTCCCATTCTGACACTCTCCTCTGGAAACACCATATATTTT
TRBJ1-2 . TRBV30 . CAWSKKSSDYGYTF TGTGCCTGGAGTAAGAAGAGTTCGGACTATGGCTACACCTTC
TRBJ1-2 . TRBV12-3/TRBV12-4 . CASSFVGDYGYTF TGTGCCAGCAGTTTTGTTGGGGACTATGGCTACACCTTC
TRBJ2-5 TRBD2 TRBV10-1 . CASSASSGRYQETQYF TGCGCCAGCAGTGCAAGTAGCGGGAGGTACCAAGAGACCCAGTACTTC
TRBJ1-1 . TRBV11-2 . CASSLGRQVTAEAFF TGTGCCAGCAGCTTAGGACGACAGGTGACGGCTGAAGCTTTCTTT
TRBJ1-4 . TRBV4-3 . CASSPPSNPRGEKLFF TGCGCCAGCAGCCCCCCCTCGAACCCTAGGGGTGAAAAACTGTTTTTT
TRBJ1-3 . TRBV18 . CASSPTGALSGNTIYF TGTGCCAGCTCACCGACCGGGGCGCTGTCTGGAAACACCATATATTTT
TRBJ2-4 TRBD1 TRBV4-3 . CASSPGTGSVKNIQYF TGCGCCAGCAGCCCCGGGACAGGGAGTGTCAAAAACATTCAGTACTTC
TRBJ1-2 TRBD1 TRBV6-1 . CASSEVGQGGGYTF TGTGCCAGCAGTGAAGTCGGACAGGGAGGTGGCTACACCTTC
TRBJ2-7 TRBD2 TRBV12-3/TRBV12-4 once CASAGTSGYEQYF TGTGCCAGTGCAGGGACTAGCGGCTACGAGCAGTACTTC
TRBJ2-2 TRBD2 TRBV29-1 . CSVEDLSGRVNGELFF TGCAGCGTTGAAGATCTTAGCGGGAGGGTCAACGGGGAGCTGTTTTTT
TRBJ2-1 TRBD2 TRBV29-1 . CSVEIQRGVDEQFF TGCAGCGTTGAAATACAGCGGGGGGTCGATGAGCAGTTCTTC
TRBJ1-6 . TRBV28 once CASRQGAPLHF TGTGCCAGCAGACAGGGTGCACCCCTCCACTTT
TRBJ2-7 . TRBV7-9 . CASRIGSSYEQYF TGTGCCAGCAGGATAGGTAGCTCCTACGAGCAGTACTTC
TRBJ1-4 . TRBV7-9 . CASSRGLSPSTNEKLFF TGTGCCAGCAGCCGTGGACTGTCCCCGTCAACTAATGAAAAACTGTTTTTT
TRBJ1-1 . TRBV7-9 few CASGEDAFF TGTGCCAGCGGGGAAGACGCTTTCTTT
TRBJ1-5 . TRBV4-1 . CASSQDWGNQPQHF TGCGCCAGCAGCCAAGATTGGGGGAATCAGCCCCAGCATTTT
TRBJ1-4 . TRBV6-2/TRBV6-3 . CASSYSHEKLFF TGTGCCAGCAGTTACTCGCACGAAAAACTGTTTTTT
TRBJ2-5 TRBD2 TRBV9 . CASSAEGLAKGEGQYF TGTGCCAGCAGCGCCGAAGGACTAGCGAAGGGGGAGGGCCAGTACTTC
TRBJ1-3 TRBD1 TRBV5-8 . CASSPTGDGNTIYF TGTGCCAGCAGCCCTACAGGGGACGGAAACACCATATATTTT
TRBJ1-2 TRBD1 TRBV28 . CASSGRQGDNYGYTF TGTGCCAGCAGTGGAAGACAGGGGGATAACTATGGCTACACCTTC
TRBJ2-3 . TRBV19 . CASSMPKQADTQYF TGTGCCAGTAGTATGCCAAAACAGGCAGATACGCAGTATTTT
TRBJ1-1 . TRBV12-3/TRBV12-4 once CASSSGLNTEAFF TGTGCCAGCAGTTCAGGGTTGAACACTGAAGCTTTCTTT
TRBJ2-7 TRBD1 TRBV2 . CALTGVDSYEQYF TGTGCCTTGACAGGGGTCGACTCCTACGAGCAGTACTTC
TRBJ1-1 TRBD1 TRBV6-6 . CASSYSDRATEAFF TGTGCCAGCAGTTACTCCGACAGGGCCACTGAAGCTTTCTTT
TRBJ1-2 . TRBV6-5 . CASSWGRGSGHGYTF TGTGCCAGCAGTTGGGGGCGGGGCTCGGGTCATGGCTACACCTTC
TRBJ1-6 TRBD1 TRBV9 . CASSVWGQVSVNSPLHF TGTGCCAGCAGCGTATGGGGACAGGTCTCAGTCAATTCACCCCTCCACTTT
TRBJ2-2 . TRBV7-2 . CASSLEGTLGTGELFF TGTGCCAGCAGCCTGGAGGGGACACTGGGCACCGGGGAGCTGTTTTTT
TRBJ2-2 . TRBV7-3 . CASSPTSAVTGELFF TGTGCCAGCAGCCCGACTAGTGCGGTCACCGGGGAGCTGTTTTTT
TRBJ2-2 TRBD1 TRBV11-3 . CASSRRVGQGATGELFF TGTGCCAGCAGCAGAAGGGTGGGACAGGGGGCCACCGGGGAGCTGTTTTTT
TRBJ1-3 TRBD1 TRBV20-1 . CSASVQGWGNTIYF TGCAGTGCTAGTGTACAGGGGTGGGGAAACACCATATATTTT
TRBJ1-5 . TRBV3-1/TRBV3-2 . CASSPTTVSDQPQHF TGTGCCAGCAGCCCTACAACAGTGTCGGATCAGCCCCAGCATTTT
TRBJ2-7 TRBD2 TRBV6-2/TRBV6-3 . CASSRTSGTSYEQYF TGTGCCAGCAGCCGGACTAGCGGAACTTCCTACGAGCAGTACTTC
TRBJ1-1 TRBD1 TRBV11-2 . CASSVGQGQLNTEAFF TGTGCCAGCAGCGTAGGACAGGGCCAGCTGAACACTGAAGCTTTCTTT